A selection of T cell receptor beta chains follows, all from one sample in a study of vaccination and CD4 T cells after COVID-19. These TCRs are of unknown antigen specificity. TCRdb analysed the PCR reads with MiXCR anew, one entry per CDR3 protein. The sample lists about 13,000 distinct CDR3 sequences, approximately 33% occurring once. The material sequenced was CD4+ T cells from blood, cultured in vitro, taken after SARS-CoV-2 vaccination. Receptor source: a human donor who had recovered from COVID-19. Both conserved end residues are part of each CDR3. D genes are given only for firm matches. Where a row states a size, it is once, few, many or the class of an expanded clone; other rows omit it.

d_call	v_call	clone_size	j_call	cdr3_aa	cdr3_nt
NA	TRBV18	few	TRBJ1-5	CASSPGWNQPQHF	TGTGCCAGCTCACCGGGGTGGAATCAGCCCCAGCATTTT
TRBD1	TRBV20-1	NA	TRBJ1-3	CSAGRRMTGLIGNTIYF	TGCAGTGCTGGGAGGCGTATGACAGGGTTGATCGGAAACACCATATATTTT
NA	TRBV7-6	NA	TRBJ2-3	CASSSTQDTQYF	TGTGCCAGCAGCTCGACACAAGATACGCAGTATTTT
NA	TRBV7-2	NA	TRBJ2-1	CATIQGGGDRSHEQFF	TGTGCCACCATACAAGGGGGGGGAGATCGGTCCCATGAGCAGTTCTTC
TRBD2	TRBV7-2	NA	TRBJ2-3	CASSQRATSGRVDTQYF	TGTGCCAGCAGCCAGCGGGCTACTAGCGGGAGGGTTGATACGCAGTATTTT
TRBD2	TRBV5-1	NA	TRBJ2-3	CASRRLAGATDTQYF	TGCGCCAGCAGACGACTAGCGGGAGCGACAGATACGCAGTATTTT
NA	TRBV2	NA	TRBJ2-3	CASWGRITDTQYF	TGTGCCAGCTGGGGCAGGATCACAGATACGCAGTATTTT
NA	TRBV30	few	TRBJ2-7	CAWSVPGQSYEQYF	TGTGCCTGGAGTGTACCCGGACAGTCCTACGAGCAGTACTTC
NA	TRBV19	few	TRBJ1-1	CASRGGGKPEAFF	TGTGCCAGTAGGGGGGGAGGGAAACCTGAAGCTTTCTTT
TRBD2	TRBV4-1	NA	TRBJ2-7	CASSQRAGTSVDEQYF	TGCGCCAGCAGCCAGAGAGCCGGGACTAGCGTTGACGAGCAGTACTTC
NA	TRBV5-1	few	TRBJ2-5	CASSLGGGTETQYF	TGCGCCAGCAGCTTGGGAGGAGGTACGGAGACCCAGTACTTC
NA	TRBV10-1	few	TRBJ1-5	CASSESGGNQPQHF	TGCGCCAGCAGTGAGTCGGGGGGCAATCAGCCCCAGCATTTT
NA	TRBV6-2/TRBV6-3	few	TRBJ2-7	CASSSNGQVPYEQYF	TGTGCCAGCAGCTCCAATGGGCAGGTCCCTTACGAGCAGTACTTC
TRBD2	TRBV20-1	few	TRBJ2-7	CSAFREGPLYEQYF	TGCAGTGCTTTCAGGGAGGGACCACTCTACGAGCAGTACTTC
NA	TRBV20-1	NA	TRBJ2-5	CSAREPRGRQETQYF	TGCAGTGCTAGAGAGCCCCGGGGTCGGCAAGAGACCCAGTACTTC
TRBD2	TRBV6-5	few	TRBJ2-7	CASSYVRLAGAHLYEQYF	TGTGCCAGCAGTTACGTCCGCCTAGCGGGAGCCCATCTCTACGAGCAGTACTTC
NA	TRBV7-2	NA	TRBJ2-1	CASSLLDTQFF	TGTGCCAGCAGCCTACTAGACACGCAGTTCTTC
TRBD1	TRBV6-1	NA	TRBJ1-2	CATRRSGGGYTF	TGTGCCACGCGCCGATCAGGGGGTGGCTACACCTTC
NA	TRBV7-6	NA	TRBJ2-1	CASSLSRVAEQFF	TGTGCTAGCAGCTTGAGCAGGGTAGCTGAGCAGTTCTTC
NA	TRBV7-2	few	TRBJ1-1	CASSLAPGQALPLNTEAFF	TGTGCCAGCAGCTTAGCGCCGGGACAAGCTTTACCGTTGAACACTGAAGCTTTCTTT
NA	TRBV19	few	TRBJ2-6	CASIPGYIPGANVLTF	TGTGCCAGTATTCCAGGGTACATTCCTGGGGCCAACGTCCTGACTTTC
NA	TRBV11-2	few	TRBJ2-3	CASRPLIGDTQYF	TGTGCCAGCAGACCCCTCATAGGGGATACGCAGTATTTT
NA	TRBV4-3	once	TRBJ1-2	CASSQEVDLPGYTF	TGCGCCAGCAGCCAAGAAGTCGACCTCCCTGGCTACACCTTC
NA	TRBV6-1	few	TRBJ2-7	CATISGNSLYEQYF	TGTGCCACGATATCAGGGAATTCCCTCTACGAGCAGTACTTC
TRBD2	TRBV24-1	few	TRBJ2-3	CATSDPGLAYTDTQYF	TGTGCCACCAGTGATCCGGGACTAGCATACACAGATACGCAGTATTTT
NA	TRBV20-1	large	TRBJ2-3	CSAKGLLLTDTQYF	TGCAGTGCAAAAGGCCTCCTCCTGACAGATACGCAGTATTTT
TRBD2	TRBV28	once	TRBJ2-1	CASPPRGSGSFSYNEQFF	TGTGCCAGCCCCCCTCGGGGTAGCGGGAGTTTCTCCTACAATGAGCAGTTCTTC
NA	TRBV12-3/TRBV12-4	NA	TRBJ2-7	CASSLRDVGYF	TGTGCCAGCAGTTTAAGGGACGTAGGGTACTTC
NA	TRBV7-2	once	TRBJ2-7	CASTYIGGGPGLIGSLYEQYF	TGTGCCAGCACCTACATCGGTGGGGGCCCAGGACTCATTGGATCTCTCTACGAGCAGTACTTC
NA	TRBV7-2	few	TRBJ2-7	CASSLLGVEQYF	TGTGCCAGCAGCCTATTAGGGGTCGAGCAGTACTTC
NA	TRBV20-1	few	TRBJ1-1	CSAFDRWATEAFF	TGCAGTGCTTTCGACAGGTGGGCTACTGAAGCTTTCTTT
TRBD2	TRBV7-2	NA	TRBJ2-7	CASSSAGTSGSREQYF	TGTGCCAGCAGCTCAGCCGGGACTAGCGGGAGTCGTGAGCAGTACTTC
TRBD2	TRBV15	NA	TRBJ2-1	CATSRDGGRALDEQFF	TGTGCCACCAGCAGAGACGGCGGGAGGGCCCTTGATGAGCAGTTCTTC
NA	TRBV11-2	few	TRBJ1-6	CASSLIRGSSSYNSPLHF	TGTGCCAGCAGCTTAATTAGAGGCAGCAGCTCCTATAATTCACCCCTCCACTTT
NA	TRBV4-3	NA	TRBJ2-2	CASSQVKGLDTGELFF	TGCGCCAGCAGCCAAGTTAAGGGGCTAGACACCGGGGAGCTGTTTTTT
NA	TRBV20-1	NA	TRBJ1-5	CSARDIKGKVQPQHF	TGCAGTGCTAGAGATATAAAGGGAAAGGTTCAGCCCCAGCATTTT
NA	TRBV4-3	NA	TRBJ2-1	CASSQDWAASNEQFF	TGCGCCAGCAGCCAAGATTGGGCAGCGTCCAATGAGCAGTTCTTC
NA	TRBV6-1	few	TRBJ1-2	CASSERGVPASNYGYTF	TGTGCCAGCAGTGAAAGGGGGGTACCCGCGTCCAACTATGGCTACACCTTC
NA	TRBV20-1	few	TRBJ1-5	CSARDWAGSNQPQHF	TGCAGTGCTAGAGATTGGGCTGGGAGCAATCAGCCCCAGCATTTT
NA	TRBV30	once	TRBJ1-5	CAWSVGGYLRQPQHF	TGTGCCTGGAGTGTAGGAGGATATCTTAGGCAGCCCCAGCATTTT
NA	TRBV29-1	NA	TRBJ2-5	CSERWGETQYF	TGCAGCGAGAGGTGGGGGGAGACCCAGTACTTC
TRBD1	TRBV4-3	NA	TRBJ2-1	CASSQDLSSGQLKFF	TGCGCCAGCAGCCAAGATCTATCGTCGGGACAGCTAAAGTTCTTC
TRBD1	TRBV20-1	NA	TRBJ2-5	CSAGRTGEETQYF	TGCAGTGCCGGTCGGACAGGGGAAGAGACCCAGTACTTC
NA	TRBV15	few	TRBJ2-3	CATESGGDSDTQYF	TGTGCCACCGAATCAGGGGGGGACTCCGATACGCAGTATTTT
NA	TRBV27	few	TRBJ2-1	CASSPAYNEQFF	TGTGCCAGCAGCCCCGCCTACAATGAGCAGTTCTTC